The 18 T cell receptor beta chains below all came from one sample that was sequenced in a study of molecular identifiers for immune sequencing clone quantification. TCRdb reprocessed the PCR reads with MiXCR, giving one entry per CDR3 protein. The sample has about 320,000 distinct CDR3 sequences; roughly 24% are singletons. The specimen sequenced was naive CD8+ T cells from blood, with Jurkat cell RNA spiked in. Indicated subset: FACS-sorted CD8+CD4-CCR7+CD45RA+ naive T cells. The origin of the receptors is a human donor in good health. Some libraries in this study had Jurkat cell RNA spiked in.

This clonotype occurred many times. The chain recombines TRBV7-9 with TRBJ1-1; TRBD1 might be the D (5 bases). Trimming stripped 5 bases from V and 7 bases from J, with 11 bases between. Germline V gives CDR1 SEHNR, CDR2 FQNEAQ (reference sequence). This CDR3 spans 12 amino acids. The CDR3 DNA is TGTGCCAGCAGCCTCGACAGCTATGAAGCTTTCTTT. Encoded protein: CASSLDSYEAFF. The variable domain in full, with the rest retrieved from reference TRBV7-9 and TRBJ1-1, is DTGVSQNPRHKITKRGQNVTFRCDPISEHNRLYWYRQTLGQGPEFLTYFQNEAQLEKSRLLSDRFSAERPKGSFSTLEIQRTEQGDSAMYLCASSLDSYEAFFGQGTRLTVV.

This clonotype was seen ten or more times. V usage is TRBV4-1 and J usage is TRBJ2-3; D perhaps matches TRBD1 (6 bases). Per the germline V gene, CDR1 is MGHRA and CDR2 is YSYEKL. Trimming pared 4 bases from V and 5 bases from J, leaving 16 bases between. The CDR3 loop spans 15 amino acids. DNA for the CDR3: TGCGCCAGCAGCCCGTTTGGGGGCGTGGGAGATACGCAGTATTTT. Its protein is CASSPFGGVGDTQYF.

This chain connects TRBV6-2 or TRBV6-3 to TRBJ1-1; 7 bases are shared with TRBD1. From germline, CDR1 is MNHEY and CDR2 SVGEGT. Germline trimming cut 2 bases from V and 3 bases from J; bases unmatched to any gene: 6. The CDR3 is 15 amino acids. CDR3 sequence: CASSYPQGVDTEAFF. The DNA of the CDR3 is TGTGCCAGCAGTTACCCCCAGGGGGTCGACACTGAAGCTTTCTTT.

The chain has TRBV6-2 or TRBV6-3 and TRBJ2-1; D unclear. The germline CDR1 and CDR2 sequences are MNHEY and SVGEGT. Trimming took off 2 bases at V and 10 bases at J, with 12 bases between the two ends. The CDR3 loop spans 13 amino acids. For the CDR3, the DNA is TGTGCCAGCAGTTACGGTCCCATGCTGGAGCAGTTCTTC. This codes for CASSYGPMLEQFF.

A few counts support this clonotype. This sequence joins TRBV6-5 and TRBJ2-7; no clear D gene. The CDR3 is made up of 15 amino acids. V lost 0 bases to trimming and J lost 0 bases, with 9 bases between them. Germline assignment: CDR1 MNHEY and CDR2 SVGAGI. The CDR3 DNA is TGTGCCAGCAGTTACTCGGCAGGTCGCTCCTACGAGCAGTACTTC. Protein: CASSYSAGRSYEQYF.

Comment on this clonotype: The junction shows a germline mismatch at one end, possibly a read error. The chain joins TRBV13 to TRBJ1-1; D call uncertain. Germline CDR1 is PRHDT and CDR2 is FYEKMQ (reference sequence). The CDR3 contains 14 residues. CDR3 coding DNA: TGTGCCAGCAGCTTATTCAGTGTGAACACTGAAACTTTCTTT. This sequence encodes CASSLFSVNTETFF.

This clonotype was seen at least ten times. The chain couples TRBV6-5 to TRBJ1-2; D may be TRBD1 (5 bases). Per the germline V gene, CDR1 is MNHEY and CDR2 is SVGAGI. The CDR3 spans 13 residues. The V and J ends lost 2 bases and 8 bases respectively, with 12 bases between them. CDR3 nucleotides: TGTGCCAGCAGTTACGGAGGGGCTTGGGGCTACACCTTC. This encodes CASSYGGAWGYTF.

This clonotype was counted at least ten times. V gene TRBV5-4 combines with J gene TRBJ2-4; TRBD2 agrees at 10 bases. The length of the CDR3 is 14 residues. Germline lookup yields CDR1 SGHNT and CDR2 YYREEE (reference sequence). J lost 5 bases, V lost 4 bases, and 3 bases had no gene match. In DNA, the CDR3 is TGTGCCAGCAGCCCTACTAGCGGGGAAAACATTCAGTACTTC. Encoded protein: CASSPTSGENIQYF.

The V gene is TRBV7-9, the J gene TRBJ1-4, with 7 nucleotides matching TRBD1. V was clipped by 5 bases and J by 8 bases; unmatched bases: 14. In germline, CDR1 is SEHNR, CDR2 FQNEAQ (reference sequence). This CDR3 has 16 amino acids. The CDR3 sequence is CASSPRQGSPGEKLFF. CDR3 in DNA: TGTGCCAGCAGCCCTCGACAGGGATCTCCCGGGGAAAAACTGTTTTTT.

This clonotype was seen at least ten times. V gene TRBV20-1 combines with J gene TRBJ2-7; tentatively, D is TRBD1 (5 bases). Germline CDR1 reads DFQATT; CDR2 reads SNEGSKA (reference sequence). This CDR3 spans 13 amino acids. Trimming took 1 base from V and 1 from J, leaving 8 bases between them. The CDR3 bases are TGCAGTGCTAGAGCAGGGTTTTCCTACGAGCAGTACTTC. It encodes CSARAGFSYEQYF.

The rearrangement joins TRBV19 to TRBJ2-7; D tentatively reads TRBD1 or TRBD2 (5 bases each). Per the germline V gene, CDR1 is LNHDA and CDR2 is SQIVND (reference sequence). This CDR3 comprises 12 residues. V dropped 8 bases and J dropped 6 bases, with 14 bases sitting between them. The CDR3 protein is CASGDGAAEQYF. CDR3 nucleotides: TGTGCCAGTGGGGACGGGGCCGCCGAGCAGTACTTC.

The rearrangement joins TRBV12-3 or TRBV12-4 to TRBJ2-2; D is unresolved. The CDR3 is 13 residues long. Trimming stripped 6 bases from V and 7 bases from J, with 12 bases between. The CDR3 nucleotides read TGTGCCAGCAGCCCGACTGACAACGGGGAGCTGTTTTTT. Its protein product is CASSPTDNGELFF.

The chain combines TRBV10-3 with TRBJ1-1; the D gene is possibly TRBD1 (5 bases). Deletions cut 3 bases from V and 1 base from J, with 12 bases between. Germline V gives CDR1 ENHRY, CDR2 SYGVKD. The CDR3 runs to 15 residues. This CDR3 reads CAISDLGRQNTEAFF. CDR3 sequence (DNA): TGTGCCATCAGTGACCTGGGACGACAGAACACTGAAGCTTTCTTT.

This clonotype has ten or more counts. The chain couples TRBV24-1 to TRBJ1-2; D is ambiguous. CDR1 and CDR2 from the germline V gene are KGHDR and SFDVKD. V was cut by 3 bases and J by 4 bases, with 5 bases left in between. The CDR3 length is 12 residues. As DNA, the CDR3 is TGTGCCACCAGTGATACGAGCTATGGCTACACCTTC. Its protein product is CATSDTSYGYTF.

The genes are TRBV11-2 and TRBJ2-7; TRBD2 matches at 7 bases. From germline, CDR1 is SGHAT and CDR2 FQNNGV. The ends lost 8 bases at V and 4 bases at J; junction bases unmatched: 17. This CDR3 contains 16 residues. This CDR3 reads CASRPGRASGLYEQYF. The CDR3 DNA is TGTGCCAGCCGCCCCGGCCGGGCTAGCGGTCTGTACGAGCAGTACTTC.

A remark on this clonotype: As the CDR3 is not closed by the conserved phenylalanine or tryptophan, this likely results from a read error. CDR3 residues: CASSSGETVDTQYL. The CDR3 DNA reads as TGTGCCAGCAGTTCCGGAGAGACCGTAGATACGCAGTATCTT. The chain links TRBV27 to TRBJ2-3; D remains ambiguous. Trimming took 4 bases from V and 5 from J, leaving 13 bases between them. Germline assignment: CDR1 MNHEY and CDR2 SMNVEV (reference sequence). The CDR3 sequence is 14 residues long.

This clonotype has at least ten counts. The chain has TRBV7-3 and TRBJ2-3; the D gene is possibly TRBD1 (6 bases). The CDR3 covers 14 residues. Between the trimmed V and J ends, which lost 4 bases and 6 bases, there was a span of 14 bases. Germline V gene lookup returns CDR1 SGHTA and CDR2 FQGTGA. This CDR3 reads CASSSMDSGDTQYF. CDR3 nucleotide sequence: TGTGCCAGCAGCTCGATGGACAGCGGCGATACGCAGTATTTT.

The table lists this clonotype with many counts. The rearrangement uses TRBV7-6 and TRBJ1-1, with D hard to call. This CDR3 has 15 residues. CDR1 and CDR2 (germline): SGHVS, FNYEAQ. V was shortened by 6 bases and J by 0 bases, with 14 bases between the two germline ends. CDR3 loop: CASSSNRGMNTEAFF. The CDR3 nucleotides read TGTGCCAGCAGTTCTAACAGAGGCATGAACACTGAAGCTTTCTTT.